Listed here are 4 T cell receptor beta chains from one sample, sequenced in a study of blood T cell repertoires in COVID-19. Sequencing was performed with immunoSEQ multiplex PCR; in TCRdb, only in-frame clones are kept and a portion is missing. Of some 280,000 clones listed, 89% are singletons. Sequenced material: peripheral blood. Source of these receptors: a woman aged 55-69 years with acute or convalescent COVID-19.

The chain couples TRBV5-6 to TRBJ2-4; 10 bases match TRBD1. Germline trimming cut 3 bases from V and 1 base from J; bases unmatched to any gene: 4. The CDR3 has 16 residues. Germline V gene data show CDR1 as SGHDT and CDR2 as YYEEEE. CDR3 in amino acids: CASSSGTGAAKNIQYF. For the CDR3, the DNA is TGTGCCAGCAGCTCGGGGACAGGGGCGGCCAAAAACATTCAGTACTTC.

The V call is TRBV28, the J call TRBJ1-3, with D uncertain. Germline V gene lookup returns CDR1 MDHEN and CDR2 SYDVKM. This CDR3 has 14 amino acids. The V end was cut by 3 bases, the J end by 0 bases, with 6 bases between. CDR3 in DNA: TGTGCCAGCAGTTTTAGCGTCTCTGGAAACACCATATATTTT. This encodes CASSFSVSGNTIYF.

The sample holds one count of this clone. The chain combines TRBV27 with TRBJ2-3; the match to TRBD2 covers 9 bases. Per germline, CDR1 MNHEY and CDR2 SMNVEV (reference sequence). The V gene end was trimmed by 3 bases and the J gene end by 12 bases; junction bases not matched to a gene: 13. The CDR3 covers 15 residues. The DNA for the CDR3 is TGTGCCAGCAGTTTTGGTGGGGCGGCGGGGGGGCCTCAGTATTTT. Encoded protein: CASSFGGAAGGPQYF.

The chain has TRBV28 and TRBJ2-3; tentative D call: TRBD2 (5 bases). The V end was cut by 11 bases, the J end by 0 bases, with 15 bases between. The CDR3 is made up of 14 amino acids. Per germline, CDR1 MDHEN and CDR2 SYDVKM. The DNA of the CDR3 is TGTGCCGCCCGGGGTGGAGTTAGCACAGATACGCAGTATTTT. Protein product: CAARGGVSTDTQYF.